These 6 T cell receptor beta chains were all obtained from the same sample, sequenced in a study of identical twins. Via MiXCR, TCRdb re-called the 5' RACE reads, giving one row per CDR3 protein. The sample lists about 690,000 distinct CDR3 sequences, approximately 6% occurring once. The sequenced sample was naive T cells sorted from blood. Source of these receptors: a man younger than 30 in good health.

This clonotype appeared many times. V gene TRBV5-5 combines with J gene TRBJ1-1; weak D call: TRBD1 (5 bases). The length of the CDR3 is 15 residues. Between the trimmed V and J ends, which lost 4 bases and 0 bases, there was a span of 13 bases. Germline CDR1 and CDR2: SGHKS and YYEKEE (reference sequence). In nucleotides, the CDR3 is TGTGCCAGCAGCAAAGGGGAGGGCCTGAACACTGAAGCTTTCTTT. Translation gives CASSKGEGLNTEAFF.

This clonotype was counted many times. The chain combines TRBV20-1 with TRBJ2-1, with 10 nucleotides matching TRBD2. V shed 8 bases, J shed 7 bases, and the junction held 8 bases outside the gene matches. The CDR3 has 13 amino acids. Per the germline V gene, CDR1 is DFQATT and CDR2 is SNEGSKA (reference sequence). The CDR3 spells CSRSGRARNEQFF. In DNA, the CDR3 is TGCAGTCGCAGCGGGAGGGCCAGAAATGAGCAGTTCTTC.

This clonotype was seen many times. This chain connects TRBV10-3 to TRBJ2-7; D call uncertain. This CDR3 is built from 14 residues. The germline CDR1 and CDR2 sequences are ENHRY and SYGVKD. Trimming pared 0 bases from V and 5 bases from J, leaving 11 bases between. The CDR3: CAISESNRDHEQYF. Here the CDR3 DNA reads TGTGCCATCAGTGAGTCAAACCGTGACCACGAGCAGTACTTC.

The V and J genes are TRBV25-1 and TRBJ1-1, with 7 bases aligning to TRBD1. The CDR3 runs 13 residues. Per germline, CDR1 MGHDK and CDR2 SYGVNS. J gave up 1 base and V 11 bases, and 7 bases lay outside the gene matches. CDR3 DNA: TGTGCCTGTAACGACAGGGCGAACACTGAAGCTTTCTTT. It codes for CACNDRANTEAFF.

This clonotype came up many times. The CDR3 is CASTPSWRGDEQYF. CDR3 coding DNA: TGTGCCAGCACTCCAAGTTGGCGGGGAGACGAGCAGTACTTC. The gene calls are TRBV27 and TRBJ2-7, with D possibly matching TRBD2 (6 bases). Germline CDR1 is MNHEY and CDR2 is SMNVEV (reference sequence). Trimming removed 7 bases at V and 5 bases at J, with 18 bases between. The length of the CDR3 is 14 residues.

This clonotype has a count of ten or more. The V call is TRBV29-1, the J call TRBJ2-3; perhaps TRBD1 as D (6 bases). Trimming pared 6 bases from V and 0 bases from J, leaving 13 bases between. This CDR3 is built from 14 residues. Germline V gives CDR1 SQVTM, CDR2 ANQGSEA. The CDR3 is CSVLRTASTDTQYF. CDR3 DNA: TGCAGCGTCCTAAGGACAGCGAGCACAGATACGCAGTATTTT.